This T cell receptor (beta chain) comes out of a study of T cell responses to AZD1222 COVID-19 vaccine. The study, taken as a whole, reports: Rises in breadth and depth of Spike-specific TCRs came after two AZD1222 doses.

As to this clone: Its antigen is as yet unknown.

CDR1 LGHNA and CDR2 YSLEER come from the germline V gene. The length of the CDR3 is 14 residues. The V end lost 2 bases, the J end lost 0 bases, and 5 bases lay between the germline ends. Assay: immunoSEQ multiplex PCR; the TCRdb copy retains only in-frame clones and omits some. The sample shows 100,000 to 150,000 clones, 87% of them seen only once. The chain uses TRBV4-3 and TRBJ2-1; D remains unclear. This clonotype was sampled from an adult in good health. The sequencing used peripheral blood, collected on day 0 of AZD1222 vaccination. The CDR3 nucleotides are TGCGCCAGCAGCCAAAGGTCCTCCTACAATGAGCAGTTCTTC. Its translation is CASSQRSSYNEQFF.